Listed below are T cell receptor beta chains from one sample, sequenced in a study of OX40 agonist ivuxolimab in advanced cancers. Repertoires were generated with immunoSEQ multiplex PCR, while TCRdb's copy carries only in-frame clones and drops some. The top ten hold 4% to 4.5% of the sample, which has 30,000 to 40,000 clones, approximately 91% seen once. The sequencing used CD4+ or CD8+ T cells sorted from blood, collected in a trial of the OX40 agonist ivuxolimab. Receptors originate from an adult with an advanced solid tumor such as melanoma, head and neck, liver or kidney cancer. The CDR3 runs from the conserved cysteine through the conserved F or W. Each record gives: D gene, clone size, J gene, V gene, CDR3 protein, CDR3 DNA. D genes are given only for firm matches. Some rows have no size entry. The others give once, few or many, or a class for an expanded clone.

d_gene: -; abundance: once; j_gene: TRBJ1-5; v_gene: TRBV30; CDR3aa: CAWSVLGLGQPQHF; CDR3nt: TGTGCCTGGAGTGTATTGGGGCTCGGTCAGCCCCAGCATTTT
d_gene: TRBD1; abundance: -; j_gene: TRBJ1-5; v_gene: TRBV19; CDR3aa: CASSIRTGQGVGPQHF; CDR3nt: TGTGCCAGTAGTATAAGGACTGGACAGGGGGTAGGGCCCCAGCATTTT
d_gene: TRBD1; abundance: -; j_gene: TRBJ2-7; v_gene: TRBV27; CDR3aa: CASSLNPGQSYEQYF; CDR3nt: TGTGCCAGCAGTTTAAACCCGGGACAGAGCTACGAGCAGTACTTC
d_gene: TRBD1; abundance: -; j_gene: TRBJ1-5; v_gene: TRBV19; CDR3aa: CASSGGTASSYSNQPQHF; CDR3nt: TGTGCCAGTAGTGGAGGGACAGCGTCCTCCTATAGCAATCAGCCCCAGCATTTT
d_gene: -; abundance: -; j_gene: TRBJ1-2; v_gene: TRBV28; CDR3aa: CASSLTAFLSHGYTF; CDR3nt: TGTGCCAGCAGTTTGACGGCATTTCTAAGCCATGGCTACACCTTC
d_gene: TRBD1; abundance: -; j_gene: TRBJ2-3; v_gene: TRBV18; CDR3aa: CASSPDRDTDTQYF; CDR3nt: TGTGCCAGCTCACCCGACAGGGACACAGATACGCAGTATTTT
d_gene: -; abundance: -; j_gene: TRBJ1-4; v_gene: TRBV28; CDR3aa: CASSIQKGPNEKLFF; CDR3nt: TGTGCCAGCAGCATACAGAAGGGGCCAAATGAAAAACTGTTTTTT
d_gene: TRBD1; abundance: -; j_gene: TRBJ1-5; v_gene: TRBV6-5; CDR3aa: CASSRTGSNQPQHF; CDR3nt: TGTGCCAGCAGTAGGACAGGGAGCAATCAGCCCCAGCATTTT
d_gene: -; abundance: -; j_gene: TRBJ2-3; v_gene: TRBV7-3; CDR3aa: CASSQSAPGVASTDTQYF; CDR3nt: TGTGCCAGCAGCCAAAGTGCTCCCGGGGTAGCTAGCACAGATACGCAGTATTTT
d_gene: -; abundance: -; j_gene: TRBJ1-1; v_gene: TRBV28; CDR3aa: CASSLFGGGTEAFF; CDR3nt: TGTGCCAGCAGTTTATTCGGGGGTGGCACTGAAGCTTTCTTT
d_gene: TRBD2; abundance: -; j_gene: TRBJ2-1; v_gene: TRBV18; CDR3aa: CASSPPGLAGAYNEQFF; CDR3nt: TGTGCCAGCTCACCCCCGGGGCTAGCGGGAGCCTACAATGAGCAGTTCTTC
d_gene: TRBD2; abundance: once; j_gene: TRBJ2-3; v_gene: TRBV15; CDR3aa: CATSRRLAGAADTQYF; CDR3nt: TGTGCCACCAGCAGGAGATTAGCGGGAGCGGCGGATACGCAGTATTTT
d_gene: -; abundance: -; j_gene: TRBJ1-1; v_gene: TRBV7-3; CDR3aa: CASSLGQNTEAFF; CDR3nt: TGTGCCAGCAGCTTGGGACAGAACACTGAAGCTTTCTTT
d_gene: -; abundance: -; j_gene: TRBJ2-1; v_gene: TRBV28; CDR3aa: CASSLPGLSEQFF; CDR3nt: TGTGCCAGCAGTTTACCGGGTTTATCTGAGCAGTTCTTC
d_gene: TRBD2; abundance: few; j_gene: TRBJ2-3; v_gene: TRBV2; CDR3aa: CASSDLAENTDTQYF; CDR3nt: TGTGCCAGCAGTGACCTAGCGGAGAACACAGATACGCAGTATTTT
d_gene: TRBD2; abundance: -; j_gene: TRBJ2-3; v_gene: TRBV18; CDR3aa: CASSPRLAGATDTQYF; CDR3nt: TGTGCCAGCTCACCACGTTTAGCGGGGGCCACAGATACGCAGTATTTT
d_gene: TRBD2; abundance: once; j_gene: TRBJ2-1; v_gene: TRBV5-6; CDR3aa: CASSLAPSGAYNEQFF; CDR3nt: TGTGCCAGCAGCTTGGCCCCTAGCGGAGCCTACAATGAGCAGTTCTTC
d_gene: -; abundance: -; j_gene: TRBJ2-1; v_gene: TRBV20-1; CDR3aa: CSADFATEQFF; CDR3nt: TGCAGTGCGGACTTCGCAACTGAGCAGTTCTTC
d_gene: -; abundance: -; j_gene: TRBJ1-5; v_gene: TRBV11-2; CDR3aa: CASSLDRVGQPQHF; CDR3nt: TGTGCCAGCAGCTTAGACAGGGTAGGCCAGCCCCAGCATTTT
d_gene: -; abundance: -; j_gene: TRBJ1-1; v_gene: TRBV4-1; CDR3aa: CASSQGPGRSFEAFF; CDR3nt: TGCGCCAGCAGCCAAGGACCCGGTCGGTCATTTGAAGCTTTCTTT
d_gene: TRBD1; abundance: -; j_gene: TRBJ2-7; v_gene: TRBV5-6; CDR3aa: CASSRLDRDSSYEQYF; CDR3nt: TGTGCCAGCAGCCGGCTAGACAGGGATAGCTCCTACGAGCAGTACTTC
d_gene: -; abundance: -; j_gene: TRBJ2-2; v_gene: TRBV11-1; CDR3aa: CASSLFRSNTGELFF; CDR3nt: TGTGCCAGCAGCTTATTTCGCTCGAACACCGGGGAGCTGTTTTTT
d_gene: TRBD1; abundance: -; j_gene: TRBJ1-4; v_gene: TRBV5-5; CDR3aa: CASSPTGEGEKLFF; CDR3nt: TGTGCCAGCAGCCCGACAGGGGAAGGTGAAAAACTGTTTTTT
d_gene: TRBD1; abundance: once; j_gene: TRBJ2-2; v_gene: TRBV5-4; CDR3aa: CASTRGPNTGELFF; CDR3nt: TGTGCCAGCACGAGGGGGCCGAACACCGGGGAGCTGTTTTTT
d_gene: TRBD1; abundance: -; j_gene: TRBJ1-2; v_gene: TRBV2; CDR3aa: CASSANPYLGPGQGASGYTF; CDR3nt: TGTGCCAGCAGTGCCAACCCGTACTTAGGGCCGGGACAGGGGGCCAGTGGCTACACCTTC
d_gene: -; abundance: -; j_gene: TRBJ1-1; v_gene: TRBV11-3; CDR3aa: CASSLGWLGSLNTEAFF; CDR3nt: TGTGCCAGCAGCTTAGGGTGGTTGGGAAGCCTGAACACTGAAGCTTTCTTT
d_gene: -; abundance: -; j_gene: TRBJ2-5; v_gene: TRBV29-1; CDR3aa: CSARESVQTQYF; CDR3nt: TGCAGTGCTAGGGAATCGGTTCAGACCCAGTACTTC
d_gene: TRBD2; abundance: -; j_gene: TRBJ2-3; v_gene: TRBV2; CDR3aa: CASRKLAGGRVDTQYF; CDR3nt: TGTGCCAGCAGAAAACTAGCGGGGGGGCGTGTAGATACGCAGTATTTT
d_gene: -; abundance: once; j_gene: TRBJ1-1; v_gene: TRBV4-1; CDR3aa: CASSQANRIKNTEAFF; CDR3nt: TGCGCCAGCAGCCAAGCCAACCGGATAAAGAACACTGAAGCTTTCTTT
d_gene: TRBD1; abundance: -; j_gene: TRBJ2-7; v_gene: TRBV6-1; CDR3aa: CASGRQGTYEQYF; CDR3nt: TGTGCCAGTGGGAGACAGGGGACCTACGAGCAGTACTTC
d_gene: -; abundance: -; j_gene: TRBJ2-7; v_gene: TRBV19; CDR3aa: CASSMRAGPSYEQYF; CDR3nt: TGTGCCAGTAGTATGAGGGCGGGCCCCTCCTACGAGCAGTACTTC
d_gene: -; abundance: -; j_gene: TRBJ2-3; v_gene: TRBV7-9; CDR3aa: CASSLGDQSTDTQYF; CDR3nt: TGTGCCAGCAGCTTAGGGGACCAAAGCACAGATACGCAGTATTTT
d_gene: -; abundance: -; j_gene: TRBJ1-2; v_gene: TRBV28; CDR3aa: CASSLSTNYGYTF; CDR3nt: TGTGCCAGCAGTTTGTCAACTAACTATGGCTACACCTTC
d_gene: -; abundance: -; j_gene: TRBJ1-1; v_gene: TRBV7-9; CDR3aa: CASSSPSPRSEAFF; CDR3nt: TGTGCCAGCAGCTCCCCAAGCCCACGGAGTGAAGCTTTCTTT
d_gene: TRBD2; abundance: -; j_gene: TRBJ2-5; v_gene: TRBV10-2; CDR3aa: CASSEIAGGGETQYF; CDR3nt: TGCGCCAGCAGTGAGATAGCGGGGGGGGGAGAGACCCAGTACTTC
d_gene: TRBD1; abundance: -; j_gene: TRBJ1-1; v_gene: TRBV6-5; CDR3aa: CASSLTGGRTEAFF; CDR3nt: TGTGCCAGCAGTCTCACAGGGGGGAGGACTGAAGCTTTCTTT
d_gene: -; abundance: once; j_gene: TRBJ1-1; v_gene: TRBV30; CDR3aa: CAWSAYSEAFF; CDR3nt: TGTGCCTGGAGTGCCTATTCTGAAGCTTTCTTT
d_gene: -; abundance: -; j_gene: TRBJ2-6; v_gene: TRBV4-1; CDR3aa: CASSQGAHYSGANVLTF; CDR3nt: TGCGCCAGCAGCCAAGGGGCCCACTACTCTGGGGCCAACGTCCTGACTTTC
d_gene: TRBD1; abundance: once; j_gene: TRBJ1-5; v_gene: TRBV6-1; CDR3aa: CASSEVQGDIISNQPQHF; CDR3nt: TGTGCCAGCAGTGAAGTGCAGGGGGACATAATTAGCAATCAGCCCCAGCATTTT
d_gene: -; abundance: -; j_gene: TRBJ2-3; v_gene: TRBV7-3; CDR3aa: CASSFHNTDTQYF; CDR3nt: TGTGCCAGCAGCTTCCACAACACAGATACGCAGTATTTT
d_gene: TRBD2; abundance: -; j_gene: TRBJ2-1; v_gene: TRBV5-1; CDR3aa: CASSLMTGGYNEQFF; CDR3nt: TGCGCCAGCAGCTTAATGACGGGAGGGTACAATGAGCAGTTCTTC
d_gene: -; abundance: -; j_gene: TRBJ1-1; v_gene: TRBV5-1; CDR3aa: CASSLFLGRDTEAFF; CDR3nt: TGCGCCAGCAGCTTGTTTCTAGGGCGGGACACTGAAGCTTTCTTT
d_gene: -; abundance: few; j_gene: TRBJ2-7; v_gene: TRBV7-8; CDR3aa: CASSIGFGRGGYEQYF; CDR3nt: TGTGCCAGCAGCATTGGTTTCGGGAGAGGGGGGTACGAGCAGTACTTC
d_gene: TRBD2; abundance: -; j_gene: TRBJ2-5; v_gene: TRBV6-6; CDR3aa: CATCRSGGNQETQYF; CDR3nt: TGTGCCACGTGCCGTAGCGGGGGCAACCAAGAGACCCAGTACTTC
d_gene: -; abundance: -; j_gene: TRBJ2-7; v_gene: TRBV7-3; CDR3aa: CASSLDRTYEQYF; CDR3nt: TGTGCCAGCAGCTTAGACAGAACTTACGAGCAGTACTTC
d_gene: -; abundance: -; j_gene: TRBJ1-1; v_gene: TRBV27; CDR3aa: CASSLEGRFTEAFF; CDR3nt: TGTGCCAGCAGTTTGGAGGGGAGGTTCACTGAAGCTTTCTTT
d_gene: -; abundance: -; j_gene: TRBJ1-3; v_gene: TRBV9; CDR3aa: CASSAEGHPSSGNTIYF; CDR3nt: TGTGCCAGCAGTGCAGAGGGACACCCGAGCTCTGGAAACACCATATATTTT
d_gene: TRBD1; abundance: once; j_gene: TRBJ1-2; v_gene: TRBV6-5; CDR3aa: CASSPSEGAIYGYTF; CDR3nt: TGTGCCAGCAGTCCCTCGGAGGGGGCGATCTATGGCTACACCTTC
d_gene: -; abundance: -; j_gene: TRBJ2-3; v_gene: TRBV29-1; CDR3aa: CSVGAGIAQYF; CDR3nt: TGCAGCGTTGGGGCTGGAATAGCGCAGTATTTT